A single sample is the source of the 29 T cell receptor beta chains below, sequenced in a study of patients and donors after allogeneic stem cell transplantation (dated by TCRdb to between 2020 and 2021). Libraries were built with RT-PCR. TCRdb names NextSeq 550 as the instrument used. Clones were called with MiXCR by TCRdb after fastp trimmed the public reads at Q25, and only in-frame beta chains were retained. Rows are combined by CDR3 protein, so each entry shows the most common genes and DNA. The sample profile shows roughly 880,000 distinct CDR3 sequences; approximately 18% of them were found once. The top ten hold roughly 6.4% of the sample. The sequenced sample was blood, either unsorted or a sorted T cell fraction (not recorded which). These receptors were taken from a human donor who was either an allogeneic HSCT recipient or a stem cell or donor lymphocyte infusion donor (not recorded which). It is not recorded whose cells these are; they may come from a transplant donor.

CDR3 in amino acids: CASRQGPSSPLHF. The CDR3 nucleotides read TGTGCCAGCAGGCAGGGACCATCTTCACCCCTCCACTTT. V usage is TRBV6-1 and J usage is TRBJ1-6; TRBD1 is a possible D gene (5 bases). Germline loops: CDR1 MNHNS, CDR2 SASEGT. The CDR3 contains 13 residues. Trimming took 6 bases from V and 9 from J, leaving 12 bases between them.

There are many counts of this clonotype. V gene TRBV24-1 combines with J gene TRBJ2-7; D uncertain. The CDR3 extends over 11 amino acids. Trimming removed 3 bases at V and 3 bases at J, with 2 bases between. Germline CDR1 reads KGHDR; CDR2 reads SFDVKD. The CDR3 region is CATSDHYEQYF. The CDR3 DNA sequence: TGTGCCACCAGTGATCACTACGAGCAGTACTTC.

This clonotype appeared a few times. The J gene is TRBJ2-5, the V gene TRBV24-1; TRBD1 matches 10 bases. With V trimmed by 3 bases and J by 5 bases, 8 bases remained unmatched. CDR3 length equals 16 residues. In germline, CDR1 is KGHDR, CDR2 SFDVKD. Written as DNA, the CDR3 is TGTGCCACCAGTGATATTCCGGGACAGGGGAAGGAGACCCAGTACTTC. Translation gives CATSDIPGQGKETQYF.

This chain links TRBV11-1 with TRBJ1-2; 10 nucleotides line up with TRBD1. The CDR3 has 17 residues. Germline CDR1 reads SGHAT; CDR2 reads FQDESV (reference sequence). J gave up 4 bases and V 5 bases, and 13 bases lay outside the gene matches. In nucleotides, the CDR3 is TGTGCCAGCAGCCCAACGCTCGCCGGGACAGGGGCCTATGGCTACACCTTC. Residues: CASSPTLAGTGAYGYTF.

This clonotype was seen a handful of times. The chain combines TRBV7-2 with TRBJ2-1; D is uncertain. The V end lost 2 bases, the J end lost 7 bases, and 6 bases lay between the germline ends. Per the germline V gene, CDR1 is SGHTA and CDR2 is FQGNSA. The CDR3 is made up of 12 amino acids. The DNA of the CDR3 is TGTGCCAGCAGCTTAATTCTGAATGAGCAGTTCTTC. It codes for CASSLILNEQFF.

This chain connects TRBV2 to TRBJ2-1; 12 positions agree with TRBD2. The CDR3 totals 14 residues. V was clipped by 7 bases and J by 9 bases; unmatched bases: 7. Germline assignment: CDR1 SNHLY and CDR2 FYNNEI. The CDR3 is CASMTSGRHVEQFF. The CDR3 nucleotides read TGTGCCAGCATGACTAGCGGGAGACATGTTGAGCAGTTCTTC.

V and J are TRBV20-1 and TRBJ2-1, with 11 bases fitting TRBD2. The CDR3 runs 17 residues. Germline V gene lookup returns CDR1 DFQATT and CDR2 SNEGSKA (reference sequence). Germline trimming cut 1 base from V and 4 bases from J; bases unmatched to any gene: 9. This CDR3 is CSARVYSGGETYNEQFF. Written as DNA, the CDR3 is TGCAGTGCTAGAGTGTATAGCGGGGGGGAAACATACAATGAGCAGTTCTTC.

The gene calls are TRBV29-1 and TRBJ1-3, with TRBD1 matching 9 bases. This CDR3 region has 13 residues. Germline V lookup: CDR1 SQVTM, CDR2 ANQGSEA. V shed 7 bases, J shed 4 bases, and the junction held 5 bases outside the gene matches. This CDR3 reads CSGGTGFGNTIYF. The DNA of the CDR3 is TGCAGCGGAGGGACAGGGTTCGGAAACACCATATATTTT.

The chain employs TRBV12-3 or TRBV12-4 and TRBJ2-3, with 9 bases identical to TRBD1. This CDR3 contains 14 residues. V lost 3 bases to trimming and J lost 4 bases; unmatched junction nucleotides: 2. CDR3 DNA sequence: TGTGCCAGCAGTTTTCGACAGGGGGCAGATACGCAGTATTTT. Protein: CASSFRQGADTQYF.

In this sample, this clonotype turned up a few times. The CDR3 DNA follows: TGCGCCAGCAGCTTGGAGAGGACCAACTCTGGGGCCAACGTCCTGACTTTC. Its translation is CASSLERTNSGANVLTF. J is TRBJ2-6 and V is TRBV5-1; D remains ambiguous. CDR3 length equals 17 residues. Trimming removed 0 bases from V and 0 bases from J, with 10 bases in between. Germline CDR1 SGHRS, CDR2 YFSETQ.

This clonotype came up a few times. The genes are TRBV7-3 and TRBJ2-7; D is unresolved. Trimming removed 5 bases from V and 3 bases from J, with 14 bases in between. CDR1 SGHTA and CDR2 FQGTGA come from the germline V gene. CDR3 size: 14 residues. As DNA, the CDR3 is TGTGCCAGCAGCAAAACGTTGTCCGTCTACGAGCAGTACTTC. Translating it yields CASSKTLSVYEQYF.

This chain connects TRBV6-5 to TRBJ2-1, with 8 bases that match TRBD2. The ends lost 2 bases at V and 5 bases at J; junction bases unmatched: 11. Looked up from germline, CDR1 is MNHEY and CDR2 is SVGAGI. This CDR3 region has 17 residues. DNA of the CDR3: TGTGCCAGCAGTTACAGGCCTCAGGGACTAGGGAACAATGAGCAGTTCTTC. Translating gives CASSYRPQGLGNNEQFF.

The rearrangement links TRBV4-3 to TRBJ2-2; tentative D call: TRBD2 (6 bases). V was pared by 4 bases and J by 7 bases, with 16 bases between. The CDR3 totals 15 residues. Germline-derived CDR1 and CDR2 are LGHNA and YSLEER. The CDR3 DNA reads TGCGCCAGCAGCCCCTCCTATAAGGAGGGCGGGGAGCTGTTTTTT. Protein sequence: CASSPSYKEGGELFF.

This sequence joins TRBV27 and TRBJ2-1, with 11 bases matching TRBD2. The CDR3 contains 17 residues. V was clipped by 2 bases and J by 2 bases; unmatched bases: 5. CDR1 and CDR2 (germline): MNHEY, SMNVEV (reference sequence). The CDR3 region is CASSLTASGGPYNEQFF. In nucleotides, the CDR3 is TGTGCCAGCAGTTTAACGGCTAGCGGGGGGCCCTACAATGAGCAGTTCTTC.

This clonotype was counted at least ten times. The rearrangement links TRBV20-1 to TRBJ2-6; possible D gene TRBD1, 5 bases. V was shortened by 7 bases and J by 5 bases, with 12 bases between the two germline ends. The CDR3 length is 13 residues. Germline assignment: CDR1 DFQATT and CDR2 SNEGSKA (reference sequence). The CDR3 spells CSVQGHRANVLTF. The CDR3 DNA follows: TGCAGTGTCCAGGGCCATAGGGCCAACGTCCTGACTTTC.

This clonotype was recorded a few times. Written as DNA, the CDR3 is TGTGCCAGCACCGGGGACAGGGGAACAGATACGCAGTATTTT. Its translation is CASTGDRGTDTQYF. The V and J genes are TRBV12-3 or TRBV12-4 and TRBJ2-3; TRBD1 agrees at 10 bases. The CDR3 is 14 amino acids. Trimming took 7 bases from V and 3 from J; bases not matched to a gene: 4.

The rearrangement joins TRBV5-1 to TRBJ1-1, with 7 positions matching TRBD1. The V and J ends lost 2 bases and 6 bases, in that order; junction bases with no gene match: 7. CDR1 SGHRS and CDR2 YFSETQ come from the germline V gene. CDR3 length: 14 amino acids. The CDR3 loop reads CASSFGDRDSEAFF. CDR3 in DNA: TGCGCCAGCAGCTTTGGTGACAGGGATTCTGAAGCTTTCTTT.

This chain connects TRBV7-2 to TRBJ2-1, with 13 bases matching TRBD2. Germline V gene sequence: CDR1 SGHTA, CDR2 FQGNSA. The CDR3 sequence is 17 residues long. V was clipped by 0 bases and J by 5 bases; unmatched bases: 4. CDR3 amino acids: CASSLAPTSGGNNEQFF. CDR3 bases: TGTGCCAGCAGCTTAGCGCCGACTAGCGGGGGGAACAATGAGCAGTTCTTC.

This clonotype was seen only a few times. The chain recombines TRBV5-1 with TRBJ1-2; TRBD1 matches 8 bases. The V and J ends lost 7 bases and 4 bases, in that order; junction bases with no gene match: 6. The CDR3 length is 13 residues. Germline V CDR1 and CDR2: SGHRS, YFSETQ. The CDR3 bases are TGCGCCAGCCAAGGACAGGGCACCTATGGCTACACCTTC. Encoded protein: CASQGQGTYGYTF.

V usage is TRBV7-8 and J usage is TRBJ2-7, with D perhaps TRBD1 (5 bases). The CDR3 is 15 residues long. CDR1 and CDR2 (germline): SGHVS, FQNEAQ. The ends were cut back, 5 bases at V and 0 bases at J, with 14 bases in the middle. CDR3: CASSLGVSNSYEQYF. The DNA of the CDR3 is TGTGCCAGCAGCCTAGGGGTTTCGAACTCCTACGAGCAGTACTTC.

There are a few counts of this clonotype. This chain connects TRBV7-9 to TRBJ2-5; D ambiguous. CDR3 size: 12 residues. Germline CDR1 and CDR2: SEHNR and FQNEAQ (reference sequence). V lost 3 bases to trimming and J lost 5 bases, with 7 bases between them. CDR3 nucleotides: TGTGCCAGCAGCTTGCCCACCGAGACCCAGTACTTC. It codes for CASSLPTETQYF. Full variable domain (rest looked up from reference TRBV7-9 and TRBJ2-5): DTGVSQNPRHKITKRGQNVTFRCDPISEHNRLYWYRQTLGQGPEFLTYFQNEAQLEKSRLLSDRFSAERPKGSFSTLEIQRTEQGDSAMYLCASSLPTETQYFGPGTRLLVL.

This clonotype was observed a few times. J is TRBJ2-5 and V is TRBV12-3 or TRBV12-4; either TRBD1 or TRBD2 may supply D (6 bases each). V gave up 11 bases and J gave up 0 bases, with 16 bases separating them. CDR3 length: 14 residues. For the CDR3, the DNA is TGTGCCCTCATGGGGGCGGGGTACCAAGAGACCCAGTACTTC. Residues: CALMGAGYQETQYF.

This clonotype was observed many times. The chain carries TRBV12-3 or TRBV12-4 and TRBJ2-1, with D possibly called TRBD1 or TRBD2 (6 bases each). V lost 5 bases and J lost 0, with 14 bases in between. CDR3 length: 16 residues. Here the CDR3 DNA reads TGTGCCAGCAGTGCGCTTAGGGGGGACTCCTACAATGAGCAGTTCTTC. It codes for CASSALRGDSYNEQFF.

The CDR3 coding sequence is TGCAGTGGGGGACTAGCGGGGACGAGTGATACGCAGTATTTT. This codes for CSGGLAGTSDTQYF. This chain connects TRBV20-1 to TRBJ2-3, with TRBD2 identical over 13 bases. The CDR3 spans 14 residues. CDR1 DFQATT and CDR2 SNEGSKA come from the germline V gene (reference sequence). J lost 6 bases, V lost 7 bases, and 7 bases had no gene match.

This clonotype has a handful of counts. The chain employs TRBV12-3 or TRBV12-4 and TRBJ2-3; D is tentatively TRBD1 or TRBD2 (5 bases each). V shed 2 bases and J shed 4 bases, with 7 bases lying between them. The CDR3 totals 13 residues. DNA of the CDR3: TGTGCCAGCAGTTTAATGGGGGCAGATACGCAGTATTTT. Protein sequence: CASSLMGADTQYF.

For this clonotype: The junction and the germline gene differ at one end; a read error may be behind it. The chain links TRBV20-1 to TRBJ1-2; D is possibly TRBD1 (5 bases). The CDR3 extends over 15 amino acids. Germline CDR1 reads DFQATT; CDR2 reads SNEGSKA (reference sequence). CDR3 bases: TGCAGTGCTAGGGCCCGGGGACGGGGATCCTATGGCCACACCTTC. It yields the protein CSARARGRGSYGHTF.

As DNA, the CDR3 is TGCAGCGTTGAAAACGGGAGGGCCTTAGATACGCAGTATTTT. Translated, it gives CSVENGRALDTQYF. The genes are TRBV29-1 and TRBJ2-3; 8 bases map to TRBD2. With V trimmed by 2 bases and J by 5 bases, 6 bases remained unmatched. In germline, CDR1 is SQVTM, CDR2 ANQGSEA. This CDR3 comprises 14 residues.

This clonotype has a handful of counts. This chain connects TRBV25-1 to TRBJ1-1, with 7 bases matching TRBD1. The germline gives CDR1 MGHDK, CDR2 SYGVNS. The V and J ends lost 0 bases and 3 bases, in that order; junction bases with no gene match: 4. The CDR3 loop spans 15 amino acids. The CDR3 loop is CASSEYTGVDTEAFF. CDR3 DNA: TGTGCCAGCAGTGAATATACAGGGGTGGACACTGAAGCTTTCTTT.

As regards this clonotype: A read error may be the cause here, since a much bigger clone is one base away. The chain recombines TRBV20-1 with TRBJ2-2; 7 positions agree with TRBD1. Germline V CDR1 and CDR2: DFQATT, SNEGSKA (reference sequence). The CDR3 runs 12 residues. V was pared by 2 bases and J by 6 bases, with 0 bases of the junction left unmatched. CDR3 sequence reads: CSARQGAGELFF. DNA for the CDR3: TGCAGTGCTAGACAGGGGGCCGGGGAGCTGTTTTTT.